A selection of T cell receptor beta chains follows, all from one sample in a study of regulatory T cells in long-lasting Graves disease. TCRdb ran MiXCR on the multiplex PCR reads and lists one entry per CDR3 protein. The sample yields over 400,000 distinct CDR3 sequences, 14% seen once. The same specimen was also included in a second study, on T cells in Graves' hyperthyroidism and ophthalmopathy.

Material: peripheral blood mononuclear cells (PBMCs), obtained at new diagnosis, from a patient treated with antithyroid drugs. Receptor source: a woman aged 45-65 years with Graves disease. Both conserved end residues are part of each CDR3. A D gene is named only where the DNA matches it firmly. Where a row states a size, it is once, few, many or the class of an expanded clone; other rows omit it.

>.|TRBJ2-1|many|TRBV27
CASSLFQGGGDEQFF
TGTGCCAGCAGTTTATTCCAGGGAGGGGGTGATGAGCAGTTCTTC
>.|TRBJ1-1|.|TRBV3-1
CASSQGRVVNTEAFF
TGTGCCAGCAGCCAAGGGCGGGTTGTGAACACTGAAGCTTTCTTT
>TRBD2|TRBJ2-1|few|TRBV5-5
CASSWDYPERYNEQSF
TGTGCCAGCAGCTGGGACTACCCAGAAAGATACAATGAGCAGTCCTTC
>.|TRBJ2-7|many|TRBV7-9
CASSPYSVGEQYF
TGTGCCAGCAGCCCATATTCGGTGGGGGAGCAGTACTTC
>TRBD2|TRBJ2-7|few|TRBV27
CASSSGLAGARLARYEQYF
TGTGCCAGCAGTTCCGGACTAGCGGGAGCCAGACTGGCCAGATACGAGCAGTACTTC
>TRBD2|TRBJ2-7|.|TRBV5-1
CASRPLAGGTYEQYF
TGCGCCAGCAGACCACTAGCGGGAGGAACATACGAGCAGTACTTC
>TRBD2|TRBJ2-1|many|TRBV5-1
CASSPLAGGLNEQFF
TGCGCCAGCAGCCCGCTAGCGGGAGGGCTCAATGAGCAGTTCTTC
>.|TRBJ2-7|many|TRBV20-1
CSARDFLASPREQYF
TGCAGTGCTAGAGATTTCCTAGCTTCGCCTCGCGAGCAGTACTTC
>TRBD2|TRBJ2-1|many|TRBV7-9
CASSLVGGTSSDEQFF
TGTGCCAGCAGCCTAGTGGGGGGGACTAGCTCGGATGAGCAGTTCTTC
>TRBD2|TRBJ2-3|many|TRBV7-2
CASSLGLAGDTQYF
TGTGCCAGCAGCTTGGGACTAGCCGGAGATACGCAGTATTTT
>TRBD1|TRBJ1-2|few|TRBV2
CASSGQGAVIGYTF
TGTGCCAGCAGCGGACAGGGGGCAGTTATTGGCTACACCTTC
>.|TRBJ1-1|many|TRBV19
CASNEGTEAFF
TGTGCCAGTAATGAGGGTACTGAAGCTTTCTTT
>.|TRBJ2-3|many|TRBV11-2
CASSSAHFTDTQYF
TGTGCCAGCAGCTCAGCGCATTTCACAGATACGCAGTATTTT
>.|TRBJ2-2|many|TRBV28
CASSLSPADTGELFF
TGTGCCAGCAGTCTTTCGCCGGCAGACACCGGGGAGCTGTTTTTT
>.|TRBJ2-7|.|TRBV10-3
CAISESLVVREQYF
TGTGCCATCAGTGAGTCTTTGGTAGTTCGCGAGCAGTACTTC
>.|TRBJ2-7|many|TRBV10-3
CAISVTGEQYF
TGTGCCATCAGTGTGACTGGCGAGCAGTACTTC
>.|TRBJ1-1|.|TRBV13
CASSLAGSEAFF
TGTGCCAGCAGCTTAGCGGGATCTGAAGCTTTCTTT
>TRBD2|TRBJ2-5|many|TRBV20-1
CSATPPSGRLQETQYF
TGCAGTGCCACTCCGCCTAGCGGGAGGCTTCAAGAGACCCAGTACTTC
>.|TRBJ2-5|.|TRBV28
CATLGGHLFETQYF
TGTGCCACCCTCGGGGGACACCTATTCGAGACCCAGTACTTC
>.|TRBJ2-2|many|TRBV7-6
CASSSSPTGELFF
TGTGCCAGCAGCTCCTCCCCGACCGGGGAGCTGTTTTTT
>TRBD1|TRBJ2-5|many|TRBV29-1
CSVDGTGPQETQYF
TGCAGCGTTGACGGGACAGGCCCCCAAGAGACCCAGTACTTC
>TRBD2|TRBJ2-2|.|TRBV5-1
CASSWTGLAANTGELFF
TGCGCCAGCAGCTGGACTGGACTAGCAGCGAACACCGGGGAGCTGTTTTTT
>TRBD1|TRBJ2-1|many|TRBV7-9
CASSLIGTGAGNEQFF
TGTGCCAGCAGCTTAATAGGGACAGGGGCGGGCAATGAGCAGTTCTTC
>.|TRBJ2-1|many|TRBV11-2
CASSWGFNEQFF
TGTGCCAGCAGCTGGGGCTTCAATGAGCAGTTCTTC
>.|TRBJ2-7|many|TRBV6-1
CASSPTGGKYEQYF
TGTGCCAGCAGCCCCACGGGGGGCAAGTACGAGCAGTACTTC
>TRBD1|TRBJ2-5|few|TRBV5-1
CASSGRNGVGDREETQYF
TGCGCCAGCAGCGGACGAAATGGGGTGGGAGACAGGGAAGAGACCCAGTACTTC
>TRBD1|TRBJ2-3|.|TRBV4-1
CASSPGQGKSTDTQYF
TGCGCCAGCAGCCCTGGACAGGGAAAAAGCACAGATACGCAGTATTTT
>.|TRBJ1-5|.|TRBV4-1
CASSQVLTNNQPQHF
TGCGCCAGCAGCCAAGTTCTAACTAACAATCAGCCCCAGCATTTT
>.|TRBJ2-7|few|TRBV4-2
CASSQDRQELAIHEQYF
TGTGCCAGCAGCCAAGATAGACAGGAGTTAGCTATCCACGAGCAGTACTTC
>.|TRBJ1-1|many|TRBV9
CASSTRTDINSNTEAFF
TGTGCCAGCAGCACACGGACAGATATAAACTCGAACACTGAAGCTTTCTTT
>.|TRBJ1-1|many|TRBV2
CASKDPSAFTEAFF
TGTGCCAGCAAGGACCCGTCCGCGTTCACTGAAGCTTTCTTT
>TRBD1|TRBJ1-1|many|TRBV30
CAWSARTGLWPGGHAEAFF
TGTGCCTGGAGTGCGCGGACAGGGTTGTGGCCGGGGGGCCACGCTGAAGCTTTCTTT
>TRBD2|TRBJ2-3|few|TRBV20-1
CSASMAGGPDTQYF
TGCAGTGCTAGTATGGCGGGAGGGCCGGATACGCAGTATTTT
>.|TRBJ2-2|.|TRBV9
CASSPHPGELFF
TGTGCCAGCAGCCCGCACCCCGGGGAGCTGTTTTTT
>TRBD1|TRBJ2-4|many|TRBV12-3/TRBV12-4
CASSLDRGQYIDRAKNIQYF
TGTGCCAGCAGTTTGGACAGGGGGCAGTATATCGACAGGGCCAAAAACATTCAGTACTTC
>.|TRBJ2-7|few|TRBV27
CASSLSLYYEQYF
TGTGCCAGCAGTTTATCTTTGTACTACGAGCAGTACTTC
>TRBD2|TRBJ2-5|many|TRBV11-2
CASSSMGLAGGETQYF
TGTGCCAGCAGCTCAATGGGACTAGCGGGGGGAGAGACCCAGTACTTC
>.|TRBJ2-1|many|TRBV2
CASSEKGSGRGSYNEQFF
TGTGCCAGCAGTGAAAAGGGGTCGGGAAGAGGCTCCTACAATGAGCAGTTCTTC
>.|TRBJ1-3|many|TRBV11-2
CASSPLFQPSISGNTIYF
TGTGCCAGCAGCCCCCTTTTTCAGCCCTCAATCTCTGGAAACACCATATATTTT
>TRBD1|TRBJ1-1|many|TRBV5-1
CASSAGQGDTEAFF
TGCGCCAGCAGCGCGGGACAGGGGGACACTGAAGCTTTCTTT